This is a list of T cell receptor beta chains from one sample in a study of beta chain features in type 1 diabetes. Data came from immunoSEQ multiplex PCR; TCRdb stores just in-frame clones and leaves some out. The table includes more than 550,000 clones, around an eighth detected once. The sample consisted of naive CD4+ T cells from blood. These receptors came from a man younger than 30 with type 1 diabetes. Each CDR3 is given with its conserved first and last residue. The D gene is left open where the match is weak. Not all rows give a size; the values are once, few, many and, for expanded clones, a class.

j_gene: TRBJ2-2
abundance: .
v_gene: TRBV5-1
d_gene: .
CDR3nt: TGCGCCAGCAGTCCTACTCCGGGACAACCGAACACCGGGGAGCTGTTTTTT
CDR3aa: CASSPTPGQPNTGELFF

j_gene: TRBJ2-3
abundance: few
v_gene: TRBV7-2
d_gene: .
CDR3nt: TGTGCCAGCAGCTTAGTGTCCGGGGGGCCAGATACGCAGTATTTT
CDR3aa: CASSLVSGGPDTQYF

j_gene: TRBJ2-3
abundance: few
v_gene: TRBV6-5
d_gene: .
CDR3nt: TGTGCCAGCAGTACCCTGGAGGATACGCAGTATTTT
CDR3aa: CASSTLEDTQYF

j_gene: TRBJ2-5
abundance: .
v_gene: TRBV7-2
d_gene: TRBD1
CDR3nt: TGTGCCAGCAGCTCGAACGGCAGGGGACAGGGGGAGACCCAGTACTTC
CDR3aa: CASSSNGRGQGETQYF

j_gene: TRBJ1-1
abundance: .
v_gene: TRBV30
d_gene: .
CDR3nt: TGTGCCTGGAGTGTATTAAATACCATGGAGGCTTTCTTT
CDR3aa: CAWSVLNTMEAFF

j_gene: TRBJ2-7
abundance: .
v_gene: TRBV28
d_gene: .
CDR3nt: TGTGCCAGCAGCCCACCGTCAGACGAGCAGTACTTC
CDR3aa: CASSPPSDEQYF

j_gene: TRBJ2-3
abundance: .
v_gene: TRBV28
d_gene: .
CDR3nt: TGTGCCAGCAGTTTAAATCACATAACAACAGATACGCAGTATTTT
CDR3aa: CASSLNHITTDTQYF

j_gene: TRBJ2-3
abundance: few
v_gene: TRBV7-9
d_gene: .
CDR3nt: TGTGCCAGCAGCTTGGGGCGTGCGGATACGCAGTATTTT
CDR3aa: CASSLGRADTQYF

j_gene: TRBJ2-2
abundance: few
v_gene: TRBV2
d_gene: TRBD1
CDR3nt: TGTGCCACCGGACAGGGGGCCAACACCGGGGAGCTGTTTTTT
CDR3aa: CATGQGANTGELFF

j_gene: TRBJ1-1
abundance: few
v_gene: TRBV7-2
d_gene: .
CDR3nt: TGTGCCAGCAGCTTAAGACAGAACACTGAAGCTTTCTTT
CDR3aa: CASSLRQNTEAFF

j_gene: TRBJ1-5
abundance: .
v_gene: TRBV30
d_gene: .
CDR3nt: TGTGCCTGGAGTGTAGGCAGCTCTAGCAATCAGCCCCAGCATTTT
CDR3aa: CAWSVGSSSNQPQHF

j_gene: TRBJ2-3
abundance: .
v_gene: TRBV4-3
d_gene: .
CDR3nt: TGCGCCAGCAGCCCGTCGTTCCAACCCCAGCGAGATACGCAGTATTTT
CDR3aa: CASSPSFQPQRDTQYF

j_gene: TRBJ1-2
abundance: few
v_gene: TRBV4-1
d_gene: .
CDR3nt: TGCGCCAGCAGCCAAGAGGGGCAGCAATCCTATGGCTACACCTTC
CDR3aa: CASSQEGQQSYGYTF

j_gene: TRBJ2-5
abundance: .
v_gene: TRBV29-1
d_gene: .
CDR3nt: TGCAGCGCCGGGGACGGAGAGACCCAGTACTTC
CDR3aa: CSAGDGETQYF

j_gene: TRBJ1-1
abundance: .
v_gene: TRBV19
d_gene: .
CDR3nt: TGTGCCAGTAGTATAGACGTCGGGTTCGTCCCGCCGCGCGCTTTCTTT
CDR3aa: CASSIDVGFVPPRAFF

j_gene: TRBJ2-1
abundance: few
v_gene: TRBV9
d_gene: TRBD1
CDR3nt: TGTGCCAGCAGCGCACGACAGGGAAGTTGGAATGAGCAGTTCTTC
CDR3aa: CASSARQGSWNEQFF

j_gene: TRBJ1-1
abundance: .
v_gene: TRBV28
d_gene: .
CDR3nt: TGTGCCAGCAGCTCGTCGAGGGGCACTGAAGCTTTCTTT
CDR3aa: CASSSSRGTEAFF

j_gene: TRBJ2-7
abundance: .
v_gene: TRBV4-2
d_gene: TRBD2
CDR3nt: TGTGCCAGCAGCCAACCCACCGGCGGGGGGTCCTACGAGCAGTACTTC
CDR3aa: CASSQPTGGGSYEQYF

j_gene: TRBJ2-1
abundance: few
v_gene: TRBV27
d_gene: .
CDR3nt: TGTGCCAGCAGTTTATCACCCATCTCTCGGGAGCTCTACAATGAGCAGTTCTTC
CDR3aa: CASSLSPISRELYNEQFF

j_gene: TRBJ2-7
abundance: .
v_gene: TRBV5-1
d_gene: TRBD1
CDR3nt: TGCGCCAGCAGCTCCCGGGACAGGGGTTCCGAGCAGTACTTC
CDR3aa: CASSSRDRGSEQYF

j_gene: TRBJ1-6
abundance: few
v_gene: TRBV4-1
d_gene: TRBD1
CDR3nt: TGCGCCAGCAGCCAAGGATCTAGACAGGGAAATTCACCCCTCCACTTT
CDR3aa: CASSQGSRQGNSPLHF

j_gene: TRBJ2-7
abundance: .
v_gene: TRBV2
d_gene: TRBD2
CDR3nt: TGTGCCACCTCGACTAGCGACCACGAGCAGTACTTC
CDR3aa: CATSTSDHEQYF

j_gene: TRBJ2-7
abundance: few
v_gene: TRBV7-8
d_gene: .
CDR3nt: TGTGCCAGCAGCATCACTGCTTTCCGGCAGTACTTC
CDR3aa: CASSITAFRQYF

j_gene: TRBJ2-7
abundance: few
v_gene: TRBV5-1
d_gene: .
CDR3nt: TGCGCCAGCAGCTTGATCCGGGACCACTCCTACGAGCAGTACTTC
CDR3aa: CASSLIRDHSYEQYF

j_gene: TRBJ2-3
abundance: .
v_gene: TRBV15
d_gene: TRBD2
CDR3nt: TGTGCCACCCGGCGGGGGACCACAGATACGCAGTATTTT
CDR3aa: CATRRGTTDTQYF

j_gene: TRBJ2-7
abundance: .
v_gene: TRBV7-2
d_gene: TRBD1
CDR3nt: TGTGCCAGCAGCACCCGACAGGGGTACGAGCAGTACTTC
CDR3aa: CASSTRQGYEQYF

j_gene: TRBJ1-1
abundance: few
v_gene: TRBV30
d_gene: .
CDR3nt: TGTGCCTGGAGTGTGGCCAGGGTGGCTTTCTTT
CDR3aa: CAWSVARVAFF

j_gene: TRBJ1-2
abundance: few
v_gene: TRBV4-2
d_gene: .
CDR3nt: TGTGCCAGCAGCCAATCAGAAAACTATGGCTACACCTTC
CDR3aa: CASSQSENYGYTF